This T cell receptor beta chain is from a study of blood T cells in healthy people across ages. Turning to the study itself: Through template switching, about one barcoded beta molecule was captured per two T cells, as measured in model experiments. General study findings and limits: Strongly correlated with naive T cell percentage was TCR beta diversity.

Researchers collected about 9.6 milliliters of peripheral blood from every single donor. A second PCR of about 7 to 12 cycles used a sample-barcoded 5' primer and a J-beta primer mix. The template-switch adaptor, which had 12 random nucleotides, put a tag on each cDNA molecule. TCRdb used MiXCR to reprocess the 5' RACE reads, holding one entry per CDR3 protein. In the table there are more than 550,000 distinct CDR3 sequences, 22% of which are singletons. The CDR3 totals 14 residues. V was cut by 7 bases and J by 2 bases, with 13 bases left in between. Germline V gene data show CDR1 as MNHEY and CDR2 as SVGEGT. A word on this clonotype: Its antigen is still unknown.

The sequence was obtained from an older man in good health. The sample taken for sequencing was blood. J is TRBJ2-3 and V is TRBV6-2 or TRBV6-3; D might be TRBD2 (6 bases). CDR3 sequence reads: CASTWRGTTDTQYF. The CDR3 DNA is TGTGCCAGCACCTGGCGGGGAACCACAGATACGCAGTATTTT.